There are a few counts of the clone carrying this T cell receptor beta chain. What it binds is unknown. This entry is derived from a study of CD8 T cells in ankylosing spondylitis. Points from the study as a whole: Disease-linked clones displayed a CD8+ phenotype and appeared relatively rarely in peripheral blood. Reported data indicate significant enrichment of disease-linked clones within matched ankylosing spondylitis synovial fluid. Characteristic, it appeared, of ankylosing spondylitis blood was a TCR beta motif of several highly homologous variants.

This CDR3 region has 14 residues. Germline lookup yields CDR1 ENHRY and CDR2 SYGVKD. V was trimmed by 10 bases and J by 4 bases, leaving 17 bases between them. TCRdb re-derived calls from the 5' RACE reads in MiXCR, one entry per CDR3 protein. The sample gives hundreds of thousands of distinct CDR3 sequences, about 20% of which show up once; roughly 8.3% is in the top ten. V gene TRBV10-3 combines with J gene TRBJ2-1, with TRBD2 as a possible D gene (5 bases). The sequenced material came from blood, either unsorted or a sorted T cell fraction (not recorded which). This clonotype originated in a male donor with ankylosing spondylitis or in good health (not recorded which). CDR3 loop: CATCKGSGYNEQFF. Here the CDR3 DNA reads TGTGCCACCTGCAAGGGTTCGGGATACAATGAGCAGTTCTTC.